One and the same sample provided the 6 T cell receptor beta chains below, sequenced in a study of blood T cell repertoires in COVID-19. Some clones are missing from TCRdb's copy, which holds only in-frame ones; the method was immunoSEQ multiplex PCR. The repertoire has fewer than 200,000 clones, around 73% of them found once; the top ten carry 15% to 20%. Sequenced input: PBMCs or T cells enriched from blood (not recorded which). The receptors derive from a woman in her fifties or sixties who had recovered from COVID-19.

This chain links TRBV29-1 with TRBJ2-3; D call uncertain. Deletions cut 6 bases from V and 4 bases from J, with 14 bases between. The length of the CDR3 is 13 residues. The germline CDR1 and CDR2 sequences are SQVTM and ANQGSEA. CDR3 amino acids: CSVGVESPDTQYF. The CDR3 DNA sequence: TGCAGCGTCGGAGTCGAGTCCCCAGATACGCAGTATTTT.

V and J are TRBV10-1 and TRBJ1-1, with D uncertain. Germline-derived CDR1 and CDR2 are WNHNN and SYGVQD (reference sequence). V gave up 6 bases and J gave up 4 bases, with 15 bases separating them. The CDR3 extends over 14 amino acids. The DNA for the CDR3 is TGCGCCAGCAGCTCTTTAAGGGAGGGCACTGAAGCTTTCTTT. This codes for CASSSLREGTEAFF.

V usage is TRBV10-3 and J usage is TRBJ2-3, with 9 bases that match TRBD2. The length of the CDR3 is 15 residues. The germline gives CDR1 ENHRY, CDR2 SYGVKD. V trimming: 6 bases; J trimming: 5 bases; junction bases outside the gene matches: 9. DNA of the CDR3: TGTGCCATCAGGCCTGGTAGCGGGAGTGGAGATACGCAGTATTTT. Its translation: CAIRPGSGSGDTQYF.

The chain joins TRBV4-1 to TRBJ2-7, with D uncertain. The CDR3 is 15 amino acids. The V and J ends lost 1 base and 4 bases respectively, with 14 bases between them. CDR1 and CDR2 from the germline V gene are MGHRA and YSYEKL. In DNA form, the CDR3 reads TGCGCCAGCAGCCAAGCGGTCCCGGCCGGGTACGAGCAGTACTTC. It yields the protein CASSQAVPAGYEQYF.

The J gene is TRBJ1-2, the V gene TRBV6-5, with D maybe TRBD1 (6 bases). Trimming left V 6 bases short and J 5 bases short, with 16 bases between. Germline V lookup: CDR1 MNHEY, CDR2 SVGAGI. CDR3 length equals 14 residues. CDR3 sequence (DNA): TGTGCCAGCAGCAAACAGGGTGTGAGATATGGCTACACCTTC. Its translation is CASSKQGVRYGYTF.

The DNA for the CDR3 is TGTGCCACCAGCAGTTGGGCCGAAAACATTCAGTACTTC. This sequence encodes CATSSWAENIQYF. The V gene is TRBV15, the J gene TRBJ2-4; D unresolved. The CDR3 contains 13 residues. Trimming removed 3 bases from V and 5 bases from J, with 8 bases in between. Germline V lookup: CDR1 LNHNV, CDR2 YYDKDF (reference sequence).